This T cell receptor (beta chain) originates from a study of Graves' ophthalmopathy and Graves' hyperthyroidism. Findings and limits, study-wide: Blood contained most expanded thyroid clonotypes exceeding 0.001 frequency. This model predicted ophthalmopathy progression (sensitivity around 70%, specificity about 72%).

Amplified TCR beta CDR3 regions were obtained using RNA transcripts as template. RT-PCR with HTBI primers came first, then second-round multiplex PCR. TCRdb passed the multiplex PCR reads through MiXCR, listing each CDR3 protein once. The sample lists 300,000 to 350,000 distinct CDR3 sequences; about a sixth were seen once. This clonotype came up many times. The antigen is unknown. The CDR3 extends over 13 amino acids. Germline V gene data show CDR1 as MNHEY and CDR2 as SMNVEV (reference sequence). Trimming removed 5 bases at V and 0 bases at J, with 7 bases between. The source of this sequence is an adult man with Graves' ophthalmopathy. The chain recombines TRBV27 with TRBJ1-1, with D hard to call. Sequencing was performed on peripheral blood. As DNA, the CDR3 is TGTGCCAGCAGTCGCACAGTGAACACTGAAGCTTTCTTT. Protein product: CASSRTVNTEAFF.